This TCR beta chain stems from a study of OX40 agonist ivuxolimab in advanced cancers. Notes on the study in general: Clonal expansion was seen in CD4+ and CD8+ blood T cells by week 6 at 0.1 to 3.0 mg/kg.

Germline trimming cut 4 bases from V and 1 base from J; bases unmatched to any gene: 4. This CDR3 is 14 amino acids long. From germline, CDR1 is MNHEY and CDR2 SVGAGI. In regard to this clone: Its antigen is undetermined.

TCRdb keeps only in-frame clones here, not all; method: immunoSEQ multiplex PCR. The repertoire includes tens of thousands of clones, 94% of them detected once, and roughly 12% sits in the top ten. This chain links TRBV6-5 with TRBJ2-7; 7 positions agree with TRBD2. This specimen consisted of CD4+ or CD8+ T cells sorted from blood, obtained in a trial of the OX40 agonist ivuxolimab. The TCR sequence derives from an adult with an advanced solid tumor such as melanoma, head and neck, liver or kidney cancer. The CDR3 sequence is CASSFAGESYEQYF. The CDR3 nucleotides read TGTGCCAGCAGTTTCGCGGGAGAATCCTACGAGCAGTACTTC.